The T cell receptor beta chain described here comes from a study of blood T cell repertoires in COVID-19. Study-wide background: The study drew acute and convalescent COVID-19 samples from the United States, Italy and Spain. PBMCs, B-cell-depleted T cells, or T cells were the source of the cDNA or gDNA that made up the material.

The V gene lost 4 bases and the J gene lost 4 bases, with 14 bases spanning the gap. Germline loops: CDR1 LNHDA, CDR2 SQIVND (reference sequence). This CDR3 contains 14 residues. In the authors' methods: For nucleated cells, counts were estimated from reference gene primer amplification. Profiled with immunoSEQ multiplex PCR; TCRdb holds only in-frame clones, not every one. The V and J calls and clone size are taken from that table; D and trimming were inferred from the DNA. The data contain over 150,000 clones, approximately 85% of them singletons. This clonotype was sampled from a man aged 35 to 55 who had recovered from COVID-19. The sequencing sample was made of PBMCs or T cells enriched from blood (not recorded which). J is TRBJ2-7 and V is TRBV19; weak D call: TRBD2 (5 bases). The DNA for the CDR3 is TGTGCCAGTAGTAGGGCGGGCAGCTTATACGAGCAGTACTTC. As protein: CASSRAGSLYEQYF.